This T cell receptor (beta chain) came from a study of blood T cells in healthy people across ages. Study results and limitations: Long-lived and aged donors differed, with more naive CD4+ cells and higher diversity in the long-lived.

Combining a sample-barcoded 5' primer with a J-beta primer mix, a second PCR ran for roughly 7 to 12 cycles. A single record per CDR3 protein comes from TCRdb applying MiXCR to the 5' RACE reads. Counted here are roughly 1,800,000 distinct CDR3 sequences, roughly 49% occurring once; the ten biggest clones make up 2.1%. V dropped 4 bases and J dropped 5 bases, with 8 bases sitting between them. This CDR3 is 12 amino acids long. Germline V gives CDR1 DFQATT, CDR2 SNEGSKA (reference sequence). Turning to this clonotype: Its antigen remains unidentified.

Sequenced: blood. This chain uses TRBV20-1 with TRBJ2-2, with D perhaps TRBD1 (5 bases). The TCR originated in a woman in her thirties or forties in good health. CDR3 DNA sequence: TGCAGTGCTACAGGGAAGACCGGGGAGCTGTTTTTT. Its protein is CSATGKTGELFF.